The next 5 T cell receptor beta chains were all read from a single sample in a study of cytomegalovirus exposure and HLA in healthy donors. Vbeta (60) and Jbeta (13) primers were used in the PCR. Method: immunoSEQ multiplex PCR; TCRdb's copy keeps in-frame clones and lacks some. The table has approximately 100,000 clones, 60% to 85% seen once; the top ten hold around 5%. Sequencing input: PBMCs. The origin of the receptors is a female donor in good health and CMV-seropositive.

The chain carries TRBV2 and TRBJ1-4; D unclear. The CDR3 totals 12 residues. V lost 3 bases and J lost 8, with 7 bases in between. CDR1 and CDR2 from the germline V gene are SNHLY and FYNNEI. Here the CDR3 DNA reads TGTGCCAGCAGTGACCCCGTGGAAAAACTGTTTTTT. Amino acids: CASSDPVEKLFF.

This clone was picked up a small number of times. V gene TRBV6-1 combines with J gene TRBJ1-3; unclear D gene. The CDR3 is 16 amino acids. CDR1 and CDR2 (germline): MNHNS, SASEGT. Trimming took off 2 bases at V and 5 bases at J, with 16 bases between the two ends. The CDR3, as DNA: TGTGCCAGCAGTGAAAGCGGCGTGGGAATCCGAAACACCATATATTTT. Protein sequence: CASSESGVGIRNTIYF.

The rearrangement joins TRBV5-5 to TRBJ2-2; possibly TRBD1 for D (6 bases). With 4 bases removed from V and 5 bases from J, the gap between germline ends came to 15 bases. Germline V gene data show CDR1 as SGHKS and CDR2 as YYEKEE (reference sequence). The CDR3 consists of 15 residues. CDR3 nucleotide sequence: TGTGCCAGCAGCCTAGGACAGCTTACGACCGGGGAGCTGTTTTTT. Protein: CASSLGQLTTGELFF.

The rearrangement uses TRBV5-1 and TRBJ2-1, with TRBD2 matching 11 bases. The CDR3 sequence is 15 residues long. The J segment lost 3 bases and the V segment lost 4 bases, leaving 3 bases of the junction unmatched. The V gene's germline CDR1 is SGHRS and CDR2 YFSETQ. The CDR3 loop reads CASSQGLADYNEQFF. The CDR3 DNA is TGCGCCAGCAGCCAGGGACTAGCGGACTACAATGAGCAGTTCTTC.

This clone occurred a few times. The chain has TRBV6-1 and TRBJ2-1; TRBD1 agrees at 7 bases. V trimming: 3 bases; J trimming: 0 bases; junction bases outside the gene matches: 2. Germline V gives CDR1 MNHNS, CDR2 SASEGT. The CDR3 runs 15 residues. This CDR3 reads CASSEDRPSYNEQFF. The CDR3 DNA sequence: TGTGCCAGCAGTGAGGACAGGCCCTCCTACAATGAGCAGTTCTTC.